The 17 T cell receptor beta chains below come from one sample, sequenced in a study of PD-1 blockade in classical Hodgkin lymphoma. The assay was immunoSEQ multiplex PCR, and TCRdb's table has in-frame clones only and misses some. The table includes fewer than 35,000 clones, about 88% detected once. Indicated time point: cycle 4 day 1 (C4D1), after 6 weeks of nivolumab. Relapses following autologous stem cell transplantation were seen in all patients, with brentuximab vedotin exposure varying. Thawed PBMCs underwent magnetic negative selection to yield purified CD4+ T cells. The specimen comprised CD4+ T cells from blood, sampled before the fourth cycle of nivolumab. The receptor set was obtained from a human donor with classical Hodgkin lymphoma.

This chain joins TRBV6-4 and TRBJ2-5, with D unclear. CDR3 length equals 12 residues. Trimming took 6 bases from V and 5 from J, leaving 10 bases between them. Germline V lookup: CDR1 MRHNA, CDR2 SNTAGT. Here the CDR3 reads CASRFGPETQYF. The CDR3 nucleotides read TGTGCCAGCAGATTCGGGCCGGAGACCCAGTACTTC.

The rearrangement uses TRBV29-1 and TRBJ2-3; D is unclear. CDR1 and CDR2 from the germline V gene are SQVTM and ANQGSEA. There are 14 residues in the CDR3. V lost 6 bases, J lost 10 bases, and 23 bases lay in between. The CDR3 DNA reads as TGCAGCGTAGGCTCACAGTTTTATCTATCATCGCAGTATTTT. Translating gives CSVGSQFYLSSQYF.

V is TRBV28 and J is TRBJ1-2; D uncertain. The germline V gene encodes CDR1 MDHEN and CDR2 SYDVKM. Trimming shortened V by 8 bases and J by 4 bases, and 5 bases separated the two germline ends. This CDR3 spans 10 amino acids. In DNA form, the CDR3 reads TGTGCCAGCGAGGGCTATGGCTACACCTTC. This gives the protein CASEGYGYTF.

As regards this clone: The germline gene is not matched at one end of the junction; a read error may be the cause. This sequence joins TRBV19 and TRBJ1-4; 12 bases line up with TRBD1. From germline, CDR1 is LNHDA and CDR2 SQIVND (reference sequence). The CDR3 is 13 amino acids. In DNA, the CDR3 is TGTGCCAGCGTCGGGGACAGGGGGCCTCCCTGGGTTTTT. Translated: CASVGDRGPPWVF.

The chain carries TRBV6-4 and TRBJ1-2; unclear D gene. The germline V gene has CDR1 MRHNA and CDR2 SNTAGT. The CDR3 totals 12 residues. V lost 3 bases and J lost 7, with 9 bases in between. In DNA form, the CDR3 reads TGTGCCAGCAGTGATTGGCGTGGTGGCTACACCTTC. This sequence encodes CASSDWRGGYTF.

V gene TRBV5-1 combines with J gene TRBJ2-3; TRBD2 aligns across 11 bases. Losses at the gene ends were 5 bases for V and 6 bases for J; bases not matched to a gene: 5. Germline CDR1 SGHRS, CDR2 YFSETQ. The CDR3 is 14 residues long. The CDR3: CASRTSGGRDTQYF. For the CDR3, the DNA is TGCGCCAGCAGAACTAGCGGGGGCAGGGATACGCAGTATTTT. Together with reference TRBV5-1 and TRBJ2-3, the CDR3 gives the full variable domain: KAGVTQTPRYLIKTRGQQVTLSCSPISGHRSVSWYQQTPGQGLQFLFEYFSETQRNKGNFPGRFSGRQFSNSRSEMNVSTLELGDSALYLCASRTSGGRDTQYFGPGTRLTVL.

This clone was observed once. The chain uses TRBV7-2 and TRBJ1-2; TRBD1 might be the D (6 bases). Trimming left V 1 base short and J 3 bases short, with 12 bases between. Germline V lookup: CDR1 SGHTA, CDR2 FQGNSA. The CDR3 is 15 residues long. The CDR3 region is CASSLVRGAYYGYTF. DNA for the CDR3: TGTGCCAGCAGCTTAGTTCGGGGGGCATACTATGGCTACACCTTC.

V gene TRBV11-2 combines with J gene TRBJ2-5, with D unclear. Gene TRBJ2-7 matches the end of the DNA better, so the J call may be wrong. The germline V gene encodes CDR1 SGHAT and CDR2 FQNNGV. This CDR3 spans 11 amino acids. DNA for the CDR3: TGTGCCAGCAGCTTAGGTGACGAGCAGTACTTC. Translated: CASSLGDEQYF.

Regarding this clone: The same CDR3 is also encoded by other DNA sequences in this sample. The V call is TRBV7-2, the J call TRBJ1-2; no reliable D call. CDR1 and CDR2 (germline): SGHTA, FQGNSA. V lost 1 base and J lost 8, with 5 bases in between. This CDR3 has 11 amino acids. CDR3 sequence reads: CASSLDAGYTF. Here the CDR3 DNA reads TGTGCCAGCAGCTTAGACGCGGGCTACACCTTC. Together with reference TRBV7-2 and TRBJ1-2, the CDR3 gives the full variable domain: GAGVSQSPSNKVTEKGKDVELRCDPISGHTALYWYRQSLGQGLEFLIYFQGNSAPDKSGLPSDRFSAERTGGSVSTLTIQRTQQEDSAVYLCASSLDAGYTFGSGTRLTVV.

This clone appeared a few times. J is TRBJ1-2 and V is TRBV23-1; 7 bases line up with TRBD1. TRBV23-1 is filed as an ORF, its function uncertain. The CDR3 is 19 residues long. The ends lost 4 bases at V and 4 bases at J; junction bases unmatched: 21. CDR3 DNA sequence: TGCGCCAGCAGTCCTGGGGCCTCCCACAGACTGGGACAGCCCTATGGCTACACCTTC. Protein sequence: CASSPGASHRLGQPYGYTF.

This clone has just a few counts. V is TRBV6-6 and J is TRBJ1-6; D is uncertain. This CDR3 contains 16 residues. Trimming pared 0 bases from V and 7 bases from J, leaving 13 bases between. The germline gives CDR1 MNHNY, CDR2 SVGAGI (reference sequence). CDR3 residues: CASSYSMPGINSPLHF. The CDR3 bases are TGTGCCAGCAGTTACTCGATGCCGGGAATCAATTCACCCCTCCACTTT.

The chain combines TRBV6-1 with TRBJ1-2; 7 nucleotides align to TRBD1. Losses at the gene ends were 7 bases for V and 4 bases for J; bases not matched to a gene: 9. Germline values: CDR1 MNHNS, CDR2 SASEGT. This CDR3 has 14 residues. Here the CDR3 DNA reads TGTGCCAGCACAAACTTACAGGGGCCCTATGGCTACACCTTC. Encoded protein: CASTNLQGPYGYTF.

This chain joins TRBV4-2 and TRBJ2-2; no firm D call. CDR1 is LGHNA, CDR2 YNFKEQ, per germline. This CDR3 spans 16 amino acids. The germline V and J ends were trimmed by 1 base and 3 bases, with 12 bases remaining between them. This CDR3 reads CASSQGINFDTGELFF. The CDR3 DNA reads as TGTGCCAGCAGCCAAGGGATAAATTTTGACACCGGGGAGCTGTTTTTT.

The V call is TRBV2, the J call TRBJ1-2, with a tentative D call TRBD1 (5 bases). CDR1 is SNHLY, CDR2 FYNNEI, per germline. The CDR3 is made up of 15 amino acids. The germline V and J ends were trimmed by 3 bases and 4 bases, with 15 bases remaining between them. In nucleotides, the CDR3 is TGTGCCAGCAGTGAGCAAGCAGGGCCCCTCTATGGCTACACCTTC. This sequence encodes CASSEQAGPLYGYTF. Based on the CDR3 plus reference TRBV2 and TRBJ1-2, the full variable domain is EPEVTQTPSHQVTQMGQEVILRCVPISNHLYFYWYRQILGQKVEFLVSFYNNEISEKSEIFDDQFSVERPDGSNFTLKIRSTKLEDSAMYFCASSEQAGPLYGYTFGSGTRLTVV.

The CDR3 sequence is CASSQRGRASYGYTF. Here the CDR3 DNA reads TGTGCCAGCAGCCAACGGGGCAGGGCCTCCTATGGCTACACCTTC. The J gene is TRBJ1-2, the V gene TRBV28, with a tentative D call TRBD1 (5 bases). The CDR3 contains 15 residues. From germline, CDR1 is MDHEN and CDR2 SYDVKM. V dropped 6 bases and J dropped 4 bases, with 18 bases sitting between them.

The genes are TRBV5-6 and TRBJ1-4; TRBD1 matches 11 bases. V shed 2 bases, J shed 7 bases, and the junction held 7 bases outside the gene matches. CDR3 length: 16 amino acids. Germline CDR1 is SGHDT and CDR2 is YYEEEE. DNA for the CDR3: TGTGCCAGCAGCTTCGGGACAGGGGGGACAGGTGAAAAACTGTTTTTT. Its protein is CASSFGTGGTGEKLFF.

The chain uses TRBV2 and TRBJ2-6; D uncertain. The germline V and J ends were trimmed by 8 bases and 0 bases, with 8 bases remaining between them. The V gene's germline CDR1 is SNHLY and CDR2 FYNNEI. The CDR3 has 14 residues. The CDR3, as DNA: TGTGCCAGCCGGAGAGCCTCTGGGGCCAACGTCCTGACTTTC. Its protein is CASRRASGANVLTF.